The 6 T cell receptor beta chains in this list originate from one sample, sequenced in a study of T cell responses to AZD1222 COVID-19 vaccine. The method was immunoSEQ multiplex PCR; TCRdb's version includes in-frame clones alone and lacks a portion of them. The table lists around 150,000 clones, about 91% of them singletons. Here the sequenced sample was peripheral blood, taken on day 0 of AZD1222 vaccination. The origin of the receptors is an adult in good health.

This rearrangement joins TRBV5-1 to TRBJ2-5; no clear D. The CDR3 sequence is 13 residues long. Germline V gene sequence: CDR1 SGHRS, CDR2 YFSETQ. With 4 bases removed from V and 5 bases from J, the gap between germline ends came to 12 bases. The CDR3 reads CASSRERWETQYF. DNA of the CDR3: TGCGCCAGCAGCCGTGAACGGTGGGAGACCCAGTACTTC.

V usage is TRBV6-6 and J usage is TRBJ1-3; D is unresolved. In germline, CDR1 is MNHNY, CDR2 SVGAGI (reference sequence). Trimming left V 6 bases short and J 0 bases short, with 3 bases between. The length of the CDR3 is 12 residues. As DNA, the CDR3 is TGTGCCAGCAGCCTCTCTGGAAACACCATATATTTT. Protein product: CASSLSGNTIYF.

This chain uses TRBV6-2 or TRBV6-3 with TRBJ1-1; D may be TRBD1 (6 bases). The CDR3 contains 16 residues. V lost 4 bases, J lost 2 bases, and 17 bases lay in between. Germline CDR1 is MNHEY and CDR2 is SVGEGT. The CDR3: CASSFRGATANTEAFF. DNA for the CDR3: TGTGCCAGCAGTTTTAGGGGGGCGACGGCAAACACTGAAGCTTTCTTT.

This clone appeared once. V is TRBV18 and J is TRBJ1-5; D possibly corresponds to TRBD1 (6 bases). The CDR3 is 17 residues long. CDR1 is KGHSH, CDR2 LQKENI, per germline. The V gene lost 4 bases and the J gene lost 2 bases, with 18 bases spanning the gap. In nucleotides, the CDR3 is TGTGCCAGCTCACTGCGCGGGACAAGACCGGGCAATCAGCCCCAGCATTTT. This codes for CASSLRGTRPGNQPQHF.

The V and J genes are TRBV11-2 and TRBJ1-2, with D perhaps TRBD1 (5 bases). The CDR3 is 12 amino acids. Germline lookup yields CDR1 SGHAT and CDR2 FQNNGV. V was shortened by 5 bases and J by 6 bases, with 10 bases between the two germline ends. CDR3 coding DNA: TGTGCCAGCAGCCTGGGACTGCATGGCTACACCTTC. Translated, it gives CASSLGLHGYTF.

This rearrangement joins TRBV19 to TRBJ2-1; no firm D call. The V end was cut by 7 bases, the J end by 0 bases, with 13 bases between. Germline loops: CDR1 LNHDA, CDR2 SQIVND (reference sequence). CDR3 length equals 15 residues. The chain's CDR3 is CASTMGQSSYNEQFF. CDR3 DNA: TGTGCCAGTACTATGGGCCAGAGCTCCTACAATGAGCAGTTCTTC. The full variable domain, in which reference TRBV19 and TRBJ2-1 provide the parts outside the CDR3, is DGGITQSPKYLFRKEGQNVTLSCEQNLNHDAMYWYRQDPGQGLRLIYYSQIVNDFQKGDIAEGYSVSREKKESFPLTVTSAQKNPTAFYLCASTMGQSSYNEQFFGPGTRLTVL.